This T cell receptor (beta chain) was sequenced in a study of cytomegalovirus exposure and HLA in healthy donors. About the study: For the roughly 400 genotyped donors, 80% to 90% fell within the Caucasian-associated ancestry cluster. Study-level results: The CMV antigen specificity of a few CMV-associated chains was confirmed through in vitro analysis.

The CDR3 is 17 amino acids. The V gene's germline CDR1 is SNHLY and CDR2 FYNNEI. Losses at the gene ends were 4 bases for V and 0 bases for J; bases not matched to a gene: 9. PCR involved 60 Vbeta and 13 Jbeta primers. Assay used: immunoSEQ multiplex PCR; TCRdb lists only in-frame clones, some missing. The sample consists of some 120,000 clones, around 60% of them appearing once. Comments on this clone: The antigen is not known.

The clonotype originates from a woman aged 35 to 49 in good health and CMV-seropositive. Specimen: PBMCs. The V call is TRBV2, the J call TRBJ1-5; the match to TRBD1 covers 7 bases. CDR3 amino acids: CASSVIQGLSSNQPQHF. CDR3 nucleotides: TGTGCCAGCAGTGTAATACAGGGGCTTTCTAGCAATCAGCCCCAGCATTTT.